This T cell receptor (beta chain) was captured by sequencing in a study of T cells in Graves' hyperthyroidism and ophthalmopathy. Disease lasting under 3 months, a NOSPECS grade of at least 4, and a Clinical Activity Score of at least 3 were features of the ophthalmopathy patients. This sample holds PBMCs from 9.5 to 10 ml fresh peripheral blood. Amplification targeted TCR beta CDR3 regions from RNA transcripts. First-round RT-PCR targeting the TCR CDR3 was performed with the HTBI primer set. TCRdb reprocessed the multiplex PCR reads with MiXCR, giving one entry per CDR3 protein. The data show about 270,000 distinct CDR3 sequences, roughly 22% seen once. Study-wide results and limits: Most clonotypes that expanded in the thyroid above 0.001 also showed up in blood. The model foresaw ophthalmopathy a median approximately 6.1 months prior to onset.

As for this clonotype: The antigen remains unidentified.

CDR3 length: 12 residues. The V gene's germline CDR1 is MNHEY and CDR2 SMNVEV (reference sequence). The junction had 4 bases not matched to a gene; V was cut back by 6 bases and J by 7 bases. The chain combines TRBV27 with TRBJ2-3; the match to TRBD2 covers 7 bases. The source is a man under 40 with Graves' ophthalmopathy. The sequenced material came from blood. The CDR3 protein is CASRSSGYTQYF. The CDR3 bases are TGTGCCAGCAGAAGTAGCGGGTATACGCAGTATTTT.